The entry that follows covers one T cell receptor beta chain sequence. Its target is not known. This entry is derived from a study of T cell repertoires in cytomegalovirus infection. Study information: CMV infection plus the matching HLA type was flagged by public TCR beta signatures.

TCRdb itself ran the reads through MiXCR, one entry per CDR3 protein. The table lists approximately 1,000,000 distinct CDR3 sequences, around 31% of them singletons. Germline V gives CDR1 SEHNR, CDR2 FQNEAQ (reference sequence). V dropped 3 bases and J dropped 6; count of bases not matched to a gene: 15. The CDR3 totals 18 residues. The material was cultured CD8+ T cells from PBMCs, obtained from culture after CMV antigen stimulation. This TCR derives from a human donor in good health (CMV status not recorded). Some clones in this sample may be carry-over from other donors' samples. The chain uses TRBV7-9 and TRBJ1-1, with TRBD1 identical over 11 bases. The CDR3 coding sequence is TGTGCCAGCAGCTTCCGCGTCGTGAGGACAGGGGGCAACGCTGAAGCTTTCTTT. It encodes CASSFRVVRTGGNAEAFF.